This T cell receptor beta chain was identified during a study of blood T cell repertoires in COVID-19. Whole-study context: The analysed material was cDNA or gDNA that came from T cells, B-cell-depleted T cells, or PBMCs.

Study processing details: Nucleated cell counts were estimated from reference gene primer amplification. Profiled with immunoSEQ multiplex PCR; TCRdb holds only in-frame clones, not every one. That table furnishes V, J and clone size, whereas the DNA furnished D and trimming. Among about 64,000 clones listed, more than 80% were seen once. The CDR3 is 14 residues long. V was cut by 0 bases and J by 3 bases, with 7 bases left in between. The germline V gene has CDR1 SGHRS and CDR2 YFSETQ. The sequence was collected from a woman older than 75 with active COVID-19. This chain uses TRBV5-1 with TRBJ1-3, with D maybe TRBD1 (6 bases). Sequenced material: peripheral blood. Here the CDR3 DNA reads TGCGCCAGCAGCTTGGAGACAGGTGGAAACACCATATATTTT. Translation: CASSLETGGNTIYF.